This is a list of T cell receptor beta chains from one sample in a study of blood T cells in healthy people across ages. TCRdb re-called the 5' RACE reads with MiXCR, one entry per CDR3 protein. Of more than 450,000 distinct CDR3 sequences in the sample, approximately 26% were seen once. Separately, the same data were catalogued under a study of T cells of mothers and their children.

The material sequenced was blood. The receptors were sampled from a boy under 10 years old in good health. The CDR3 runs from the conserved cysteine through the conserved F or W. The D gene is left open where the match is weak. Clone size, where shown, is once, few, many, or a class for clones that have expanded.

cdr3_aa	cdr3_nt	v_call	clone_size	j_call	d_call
CASSSPVSSYEQYF	TGTGCCAGCAGTTCGCCGGTTTCGTCCTACGAGCAGTACTTC	TRBV6-2/TRBV6-3	few	TRBJ2-7	NA
CASSRGRSEETQYF	TGTGCCAGCAGTCGCGGGCGGTCCGAAGAGACCCAGTACTTC	TRBV12-3/TRBV12-4	few	TRBJ2-5	NA
CASSFGVTEETQYF	TGTGCCAGCAGCTTCGGGGTTACGGAAGAGACCCAGTACTTC	TRBV7-6	many	TRBJ2-5	NA
CASSFDRGETQYF	TGTGCCAGCAGCTTTGACAGAGGGGAGACCCAGTACTTC	TRBV7-2	many	TRBJ2-5	NA
CASSLVQPFTQYNEQFF	TGTGCCAGCAGCTTAGTTCAACCCTTTACCCAATACAATGAGCAGTTCTTC	TRBV7-8	NA	TRBJ2-1	NA
CASSQMDRDSYNEQFF	TGTGCCAGCAGCCAGATGGACAGGGACTCCTACAATGAGCAGTTCTTC	TRBV4-2	NA	TRBJ2-1	TRBD1
CSARGALEEKLFF	TGCAGTGCGAGGGGGGCTCTTGAGGAAAAACTGTTTTTT	TRBV20-1	many	TRBJ1-4	NA
CASSPERRGTDTQYF	TGCGCCAGCAGCCCCGAGCGGCGGGGAACAGATACGCAGTATTTT	TRBV5-1	NA	TRBJ2-3	NA
CASSRGTSGNTGELFF	TGCGCCAGCAGCCGAGGAACTAGCGGGAACACCGGGGAGCTGTTTTTT	TRBV5-1	NA	TRBJ2-2	TRBD2
CASRDLRVTNTEAFF	TGTGCCAGCAGAGATCTCAGGGTAACGAACACTGAAGCTTTCTTT	TRBV7-9	NA	TRBJ1-1	NA
CSGRWTEKLFF	TGCAGCGGGCGTTGGACGGAAAAACTGTTTTTT	TRBV29-1	few	TRBJ1-4	NA
CASSLGPRTGGGGTQYF	TGTGCCAGCAGCTTAGGACCTCGGACAGGGGGTGGGGGGACCCAGTACTTC	TRBV11-2	few	TRBJ2-5	TRBD1
CASSSPTSDYNEQFF	TGTGCCAGCAGCTCCCCGACTAGCGATTACAATGAGCAGTTCTTC	TRBV27	NA	TRBJ2-1	TRBD2
CASSPGQPNQPQHF	TGTGCCAGCTCACCAGGACAGCCCAATCAGCCCCAGCATTTT	TRBV18	few	TRBJ1-5	NA
CASTLVSGFNQPQHF	TGTGCCAGCACCTTGGTGTCAGGATTCAATCAGCCCCAGCATTTT	TRBV7-2	NA	TRBJ1-5	NA
CASNRAGYGYTF	TGTGCCAGCAACCGGGCCGGGTATGGCTACACCTTC	TRBV2	few	TRBJ1-2	NA
CASGKISYEQYF	TGTGCCAGCGGTAAGATTTCATACGAGCAGTACTTC	TRBV27	many	TRBJ2-7	NA